Below, 12 T cell receptor beta chains from the same sample are listed, as sequenced in a study of beta chain features in type 1 diabetes. Regarding the study as a whole: Shortening of TCRB CDR3s, moderate but significant, appeared in all four CD4+ subsets of Type 1 diabetes patients.

Reverse transcription of all isolated RNA meant that expressed TCRB transcripts were sequenced. Method: immunoSEQ multiplex PCR; TCRdb's copy keeps in-frame clones and lacks some. The sample has around 310,000 clones; roughly 13% are singletons. For these TCRs, the target antigens are not known. Sequences were obtained from naive CD4+ T cells from blood. The receptors originated from a young woman with type 1 diabetes.

Only a few counts were recorded for this clone. CDR3 residues: CASSNGQGVAEPQHF. CDR3 bases: TGTGCCAGCAGCAACGGACAGGGGGTGGCTGAGCCCCAGCATTTT. The V gene is TRBV6-6, the J gene TRBJ1-5; 10 bases are a match to TRBD1. This CDR3 has 15 amino acids. V shed 6 bases, J shed 8 bases, and the junction held 10 bases outside the gene matches. Per germline, CDR1 MNHNY and CDR2 SVGAGI (reference sequence).

This clone was seen a few times. The V gene is TRBV30, the J gene TRBJ2-3; D perhaps matches TRBD2 (5 bases). CDR1 and CDR2 from the germline V gene are GTSNPN and SVGIG (reference sequence). The germline V and J ends were trimmed by 0 bases and 2 bases, with 12 bases remaining between them. The CDR3 totals 15 residues. Here the CDR3 DNA reads TGTGCCTGGAGTGTGGACCTGAGGGTCACAGATACGCAGTATTTT. This translates into CAWSVDLRVTDTQYF.

This clone was counted a few times. The chain employs TRBV7-2 and TRBJ2-3; D is unclear. The CDR3 consists of 13 residues. Germline V gives CDR1 SGHTA, CDR2 FQGNSA. The V end lost 3 bases, the J end lost 4 bases, and 8 bases lay between the germline ends. In nucleotides, the CDR3 is TGTGCCAGCAGCTTGCAGGCATCAGATACGCAGTATTTT. It translates to CASSLQASDTQYF.

J is TRBJ2-5 and V is TRBV30; D uncertain. The V gene lost 3 bases and the J gene lost 7 bases, with 18 bases spanning the gap. CDR1 and CDR2 from the germline V gene are GTSNPN and SVGIG (reference sequence). The CDR3 consists of 14 residues. This CDR3 is CAWSQRWPSGTQYF. DNA of the CDR3: TGTGCCTGGAGCCAAAGGTGGCCATCGGGGACCCAGTACTTC. Looking up the rest from reference TRBV30 and TRBJ2-5 gives the full variable domain: SQTIHQWPATLVQPVGSPLSLECTVEGTSNPNLYWYRQAAGRGLQLLFYSVGIGQISSEVPQNLSASRPQDRQFILSSKKLLLSDSGFYLCAWSQRWPSGTQYFGPGTRLLVL.

The genes are TRBV14 and TRBJ2-1, with 13 bases fitting TRBD2. This CDR3 has 14 amino acids. V was pared by 6 bases and J by 7 bases, with 3 bases of the junction left unmatched. Germline CDR1 and CDR2: SGHDN and FVKESK. CDR3 nucleotides: TGTGCCAGCAGAGGACTAGCGGGAGTGAATGAGCAGTTCTTC. Its protein is CASRGLAGVNEQFF.

The V and J genes are TRBV29-1 and TRBJ1-4; D call uncertain. The germline gives CDR1 SQVTM, CDR2 ANQGSEA. V gave up 5 bases and J gave up 0 bases, with 10 bases separating them. This CDR3 is 14 amino acids long. The CDR3 DNA reads as TGCAGCGTTTCTACCCTGGCAACTAATGAAAAACTGTTTTTT. It yields the protein CSVSTLATNEKLFF.

CDR3 DNA: TGCGCCAGCAGTCGGCAGGCTAGCGGACTACCGGGGAATGAGCAGTTCTTC. Its protein product is CASSRQASGLPGNEQFF. This chain links TRBV5-1 with TRBJ2-1; 7 bases map to TRBD2. The junction had 18 bases not matched to a gene; V was cut back by 5 bases and J by 7 bases. Germline CDR1 and CDR2: SGHRS and YFSETQ. The CDR3 totals 17 residues.

This clone was picked up a small number of times. The chain carries TRBV19 and TRBJ2-2; unclear D gene. Germline CDR1 LNHDA, CDR2 SQIVND (reference sequence). V lost 7 bases, J lost 5 bases, and 5 bases lay in between. The CDR3 totals 11 residues. DNA of the CDR3: TGTGCCAGTATGCGGACCGGGGAGCTGTTTTTT. This codes for CASMRTGELFF.

This clone was seen more than once but under ten times. Other DNA sequences in the sample encode the same CDR3. The chain couples TRBV5-1 to TRBJ2-3; TRBD2 aligns across 8 bases. Germline V gene data show CDR1 as SGHRS and CDR2 as YFSETQ. V was pared by 2 bases and J by 1 base, with 3 bases of the junction left unmatched. This CDR3 has 15 amino acids. The CDR3 sequence is CASSFRREGTDTQYF. The CDR3 coding sequence is TGCGCCAGCAGCTTCAGGCGGGAGGGCACAGATACGCAGTATTTT. Full variable domain (remainder filled in from reference TRBV5-1 and TRBJ2-3): KAGVTQTPRYLIKTRGQQVTLSCSPISGHRSVSWYQQTPGQGLQFLFEYFSETQRNKGNFPGRFSGRQFSNSRSEMNVSTLELGDSALYLCASSFRREGTDTQYFGPGTRLTVL.

The chain uses TRBV9 and TRBJ2-5; 7 bases line up with TRBD2. From germline, CDR1 is SGDLS and CDR2 YYNGEE. CDR3 length: 17 amino acids. Germline trimming cut 0 bases from V and 5 bases from J; bases unmatched to any gene: 13. The CDR3 protein is CASSVGVGAGVGETQYF. The CDR3 nucleotides read TGTGCCAGCAGCGTAGGAGTAGGGGCGGGAGTGGGGGAGACCCAGTACTTC.

The gene calls are TRBV7-2 and TRBJ2-3; maybe TRBD1 (7 bases). The CDR3 is 16 amino acids. Trimming removed 5 bases from V and 6 bases from J, with 21 bases in between. From germline, CDR1 is SGHTA and CDR2 FQGNSA. The CDR3 reads CASSPRRDSDHDTQYF. In DNA form, the CDR3 reads TGTGCCAGCAGCCCCAGGAGGGACAGTGACCACGATACGCAGTATTTT.

The V gene is TRBV28, the J gene TRBJ1-5, with D uncertain. The CDR3 sequence is 12 residues long. The V gene's germline CDR1 is MDHEN and CDR2 SYDVKM. The V gene lost 4 bases and the J gene lost 7 bases, with 8 bases spanning the gap. The chain's CDR3 is CASSSGMQPQHF. The DNA for the CDR3 is TGTGCCAGCAGTTCCGGTATGCAGCCCCAGCATTTT.